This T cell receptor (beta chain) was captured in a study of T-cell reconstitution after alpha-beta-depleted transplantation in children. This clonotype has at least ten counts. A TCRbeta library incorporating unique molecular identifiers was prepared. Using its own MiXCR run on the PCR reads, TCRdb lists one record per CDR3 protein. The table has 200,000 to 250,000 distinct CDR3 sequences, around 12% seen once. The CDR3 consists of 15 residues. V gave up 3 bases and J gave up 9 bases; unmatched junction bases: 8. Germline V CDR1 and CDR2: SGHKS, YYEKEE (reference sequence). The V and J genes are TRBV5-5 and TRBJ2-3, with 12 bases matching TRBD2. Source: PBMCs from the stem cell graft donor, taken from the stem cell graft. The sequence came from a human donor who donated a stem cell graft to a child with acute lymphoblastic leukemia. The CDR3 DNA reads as TGTGCCAGCAGCTCCTCGACTAGCGGGGGTCTCACGCAGTATTTT. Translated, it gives CASSSSTSGGLTQYF.